This T cell receptor beta chain was observed in a study of blood T cell repertoires in COVID-19. Whole-study context: Specimens from acute and convalescent COVID-19 originated in the United States, Italy and Spain. T cells, B-cell-depleted T cells, or PBMCs provided the cDNA or gDNA that served as material.

In the original analysis: Amplifying reference gene primers gave estimates of nucleated cell counts. Profiled with immunoSEQ multiplex PCR; TCRdb holds only in-frame clones, not every one. V, J and clone size were drawn from that table, and D and trimming were deduced from the DNA. Of roughly 160,000 clones detected, 80% to 90% appear once; the ten largest clones hold around 2.7%. The Seattle patients, enrolled during active infection, were followed longitudinally. This clonotype was sampled from an elderly woman with COVID-19, enrolled during active disease. Material for sequencing was peripheral blood.

The CDR3 region is CASGRGTDTQYF. The CDR3 coding sequence is TGTGCCAGCGGGAGGGGGACAGATACGCAGTATTTT. The chain links TRBV6-6 to TRBJ2-3, with D possibly matching TRBD2 (7 bases). Per germline, CDR1 MNHNY and CDR2 SVGAGI (reference sequence). The CDR3 is 12 residues long. Between the trimmed V and J ends, which lost 8 bases and 3 bases, there was a span of 9 bases.